What follows are 30 T cell receptor beta chains derived from one specimen sequenced in a study of blood T cell repertoires in COVID-19 (dated by TCRdb to the early 2020s). Library preparation used the immunoSEQ multiplex PCR assay. Sourced from immuneACCESS, this table was stored by TCRdb with only in-frame sequences that have V and J called. A share of the clones is absent; for the studies checked, an unresolved V gene accounts for under half, and the remainder has no known explanation. The table for this sample lists fewer than 100,000 clones; approximately 87% of them were counted only once. Over 15% of the sample is held by the ten biggest clonotypes. Sequences were obtained from peripheral blood. These receptors were taken from an older man in a cohort sampled during active COVID-19.

V and J are TRBV28 and TRBJ1-4, with D possibly TRBD1 on 5 matching bases. Germline-derived CDR1 and CDR2 are MDHEN and SYDVKM. Trimming left V 5 bases short and J 0 bases short, with 7 bases between. The CDR3 length is 14 residues. This CDR3 is CASSQTATNEKLFF. For the CDR3, the DNA is TGTGCCAGCAGTCAGACAGCAACTAATGAAAAACTGTTTTTT.

The CDR3, as DNA: TGTGCCAGCCAGTACAGGGGGTACCAAGAGACCCAGTACTTC. This sequence encodes CASQYRGYQETQYF. The chain employs TRBV6-5 and TRBJ2-5; TRBD1 agrees at 8 bases. The CDR3 is made up of 14 amino acids. Per germline, CDR1 MNHEY and CDR2 SVGAGI. Trimming removed 8 bases from V and 0 bases from J; junction bases left unmatched: 5.

This clone was counted once. CDR3 in DNA: TGTGCCAGCAGTTCCGGGTTCTTCTCCGGGACAACGTCCACTGAAGCTTTCTTT. As protein: CASSSGFFSGTTSTEAFF. The chain is built from TRBV3-1 (or the pseudogene TRBV3-2) and TRBJ1-1; possible D gene TRBD1, 6 bases. CDR3 size: 18 residues. Trimming took off 6 bases at V and 4 bases at J, with 27 bases between the two ends. CDR1 LGHDT and CDR2 YNNKEL come from the germline V gene (reference sequence).

CDR3 residues: CSVDSPDGYTF. The DNA for the CDR3 is TGCAGCGTTGATTCCCCGGATGGCTACACCTTC. The chain combines TRBV29-1 with TRBJ1-2; D is unclear. Germline CDR1 and CDR2: SQVTM and ANQGSEA. The CDR3 loop spans 11 amino acids. V lost 3 bases and J lost 6, with 8 bases in between.

The chain joins TRBV18 to TRBJ2-3, with D perhaps matching TRBD2 (5 bases). The CDR3 runs to 15 residues. The germline V gene has CDR1 KGHSH and CDR2 LQKENI. The germline V and J ends were trimmed by 6 bases and 0 bases, with 13 bases remaining between them. In DNA, the CDR3 is TGTGCCAGCTCTGCGAGCGGTTCTAGCACAGATACGCAGTATTTT. The encoded protein is CASSASGSSTDTQYF.

The chain combines TRBV5-4 with TRBJ1-4; D might be TRBD1 (5 bases). Trimming removed 5 bases from V and 8 bases from J, with 13 bases in between. CDR1 SGHNT and CDR2 YYREEE come from the germline V gene (reference sequence). This CDR3 is built from 13 residues. In nucleotides, the CDR3 is TGTGCCAGCAGGCTGAGCCCAGGGGAAAAACTGTTTTTT. Translation: CASRLSPGEKLFF. Using reference TRBV5-4 and TRBJ1-4 for the parts outside the CDR3, the full variable domain is ETGVTQSPTHLIKTRGQQVTLRCSSQSGHNTVSWYQQALGQGPQFIFQYYREEENGRGNFPPRFSGLQFPNYSSELNVNALELDDSALYLCASRLSPGEKLFFGSGTQLSVL.

The sample holds one count of this clone. The chain couples TRBV20-1 to TRBJ1-5, with D tentatively TRBD1 (6 bases). Germline V gene lookup returns CDR1 DFQATT and CDR2 SNEGSKA (reference sequence). The V gene lost 3 bases and the J gene lost 0 bases, with 18 bases spanning the gap. This CDR3 contains 17 residues. CDR3 region: CSASLQGIGFSNQPQHF. For the CDR3, the DNA is TGCAGTGCTAGTTTACAGGGAATAGGGTTTAGCAATCAGCCCCAGCATTTT.

The V and J genes are TRBV5-6 and TRBJ2-7, with a weak D call TRBD1 (5 bases). V was shortened by 3 bases and J by 2 bases, with 9 bases between the two germline ends. Looked up from germline, CDR1 is SGHDT and CDR2 is YYEEEE. The CDR3 extends over 13 amino acids. The CDR3 sequence: CASSSDSTYEQYV. CDR3 in DNA: TGTGCCAGCAGCTCCGACAGTACCTACGAGCAGTACGTC.

About this clone: At one end, the junction sequence differs from germline, possibly due to a read error. The V call is TRBV7-9, the J call TRBJ2-1, with D uncertain. There are 12 residues in the CDR3. Per the germline V gene, CDR1 is SEHNR and CDR2 is FQNEAQ (reference sequence). CDR3 sequence (DNA): TGTGCCAGCAGCTTCTCCGAGCCTTACGGTGTCTTC. Residues: CASSFSEPYGVF.

The rearrangement links TRBV5-6 to TRBJ2-3; the D gene is possibly TRBD1 (6 bases). The CDR3 runs to 15 residues. Germline values: CDR1 SGHDT, CDR2 YYEEEE. V gave up 3 bases and J gave up 1 base, with 12 bases separating them. CDR3 amino acids: CASSYDRRGTDTQYF. The DNA for the CDR3 is TGTGCCAGCAGCTACGACAGGCGGGGCACAGATACGCAGTATTTT.

The chain uses TRBV6-5 and TRBJ1-6; D is ambiguous. Per germline, CDR1 MNHEY and CDR2 SVGAGI. Deletions cut 7 bases from V and 7 bases from J, with 14 bases between. The CDR3 has 14 residues. The chain's CDR3 is CASTRALVNSPLHF. CDR3 coding DNA: TGTGCCAGCACTCGAGCGCTTGTAAATTCACCCCTCCACTTT.

The chain carries TRBV6-5 and TRBJ2-7, with 11 positions matching TRBD2. Germline loops: CDR1 MNHEY, CDR2 SVGAGI. The trim removed 4 bases at V and 6 bases at J, leaving 2 bases unmatched. This CDR3 is built from 13 residues. This CDR3 is CASSSLAGGEQYV. The CDR3 DNA sequence: TGTGCCAGCAGTTCCCTAGCGGGAGGCGAGCAGTACGTC.

The chain employs TRBV18 and TRBJ2-7; no definite D call. The CDR3 length is 13 residues. The V and J ends lost 3 bases and 2 bases respectively, with 8 bases between them. The germline CDR1 and CDR2 sequences are KGHSH and LQKENI. CDR3 nucleotides: TGTGCCAGCTCACCGAAAACTACCTACGAGCAGTACGTC. Translating gives CASSPKTTYEQYV.

The rearrangement links TRBV24-1 to TRBJ1-2; 10 bases match TRBD1. In germline, CDR1 is KGHDR, CDR2 SFDVKD. Trimming took 3 bases from V and 7 from J; bases not matched to a gene: 7. The CDR3 consists of 15 residues. CDR3 protein: CATSDPTDRGTGYTF. DNA of the CDR3: TGTGCCACCAGTGATCCTACGGACAGGGGGACTGGCTACACCTTC.

This clone was seen only a few times. The CDR3 here is CASSVLPRLGDEQFF. The CDR3 DNA sequence: TGTGCCAGCAGCGTGCTCCCGCGACTCGGAGATGAGCAGTTCTTC. The chain couples TRBV9 to TRBJ2-1; D uncertain. CDR3 length: 15 amino acids. With 2 bases removed from V and 8 bases from J, the gap between germline ends came to 17 bases. The germline V gene has CDR1 SGDLS and CDR2 YYNGEE.

The V and J genes are TRBV5-1 and TRBJ1-2, with 7 positions matching TRBD1. Germline V gene lookup returns CDR1 SGHRS and CDR2 YFSETQ. The CDR3 covers 17 residues. The trim removed 3 bases at V and 4 bases at J, leaving 15 bases unmatched. The CDR3 DNA reads as TGCGCCAGCAGCTCTCCCGGGACAGCGGCGTCCCTCTATGGCTACACCTTC. Translated: CASSSPGTAASLYGYTF.

The chain combines TRBV18 with TRBJ2-4; unclear D gene. Trimming took off 6 bases at V and 0 bases at J, with 18 bases between the two ends. The CDR3 extends over 17 amino acids. Germline V gives CDR1 KGHSH, CDR2 LQKENI. The DNA for the CDR3 is TGTGCCAGCTCTTCTTCCGAGAGAAGTATAGCCAAAAACATTCAGTACTTC. It codes for CASSSSERSIAKNIQYF.

This chain joins TRBV28 and TRBJ2-2, with D possibly being TRBD1 (6 bases). This CDR3 comprises 16 residues. Between the trimmed V and J ends, which lost 8 bases and 4 bases, there was a span of 20 bases. The germline V gene encodes CDR1 MDHEN and CDR2 SYDVKM. The CDR3 DNA reads as TGTGCCAGCGGCCTGAATGGGGGCGCCGGCACCGGGGAGCTGTTTTTT. Translating gives CASGLNGGAGTGELFF.

A single count supports this clone. This rearrangement joins TRBV5-1 to TRBJ2-2; 7 bases agree with TRBD2. Looked up from germline, CDR1 is SGHRS and CDR2 is YFSETQ. This CDR3 region has 16 residues. Trimming at V came to 0 bases and at J to 3 bases, leaving 5 bases not matched to a gene. The CDR3 DNA reads TGCGCCAGCAGCTTGGCTGGGGGGGGAGACACCGGGGAGCTGTTTTTT. Translated: CASSLAGGGDTGELFF.

The V gene is TRBV18, the J gene TRBJ2-1, with TRBD2 as a possible D gene (5 bases). Germline loops: CDR1 KGHSH, CDR2 LQKENI. There are 14 residues in the CDR3. Trimming pared 6 bases from V and 9 bases from J, leaving 18 bases between. CDR3 amino acids: CASSRKDDTSEQFF. The CDR3 DNA reads TGTGCCAGCTCCAGGAAGGACGACACTAGTGAGCAGTTCTTC.

This clone was counted a single time. The chain couples TRBV5-1 to TRBJ1-4; weak D call: TRBD1 (6 bases). From germline, CDR1 is SGHRS and CDR2 YFSETQ. V dropped 4 bases and J dropped 6 bases, with 19 bases sitting between them. The CDR3 loop spans 16 amino acids. The chain's CDR3 is CASSGGTRGAYEKLFF. CDR3 sequence (DNA): TGCGCCAGCAGCGGAGGGACCCGGGGGGCTTATGAAAAACTGTTTTTT.

This clone was counted a few times. The rearrangement uses TRBV27 and TRBJ1-1, with 9 bases matching TRBD1. The ends lost 2 bases at V and 4 bases at J; junction bases unmatched: 2. The CDR3 has 14 amino acids. Germline CDR1 is MNHEY and CDR2 is SMNVEV (reference sequence). CDR3 coding DNA: TGTGCCAGCAGTTTAGGGGACAGGGTCACTGAAGCTTTCTTT. Protein: CASSLGDRVTEAFF.

The chain links TRBV18 to TRBJ2-5; D remains unclear. CDR1 is KGHSH and CDR2 is LQKENI in the germline V gene. The V gene lost 3 bases and the J gene lost 4 bases, with 12 bases spanning the gap. The CDR3 has 14 amino acids. CDR3 sequence: CASSPLQRGETQYF. CDR3 sequence (DNA): TGTGCCAGCTCACCCCTCCAGCGAGGAGAGACCCAGTACTTC.

The chain links TRBV3-1 (or the pseudogene TRBV3-2) to TRBJ2-2, with 7 bases fitting TRBD1. V trimming: 6 bases; J trimming: 7 bases; junction bases outside the gene matches: 5. CDR1 is LGHDT and CDR2 is YNNKEL in the germline V gene (reference sequence). The CDR3 loop spans 13 amino acids. CDR3 DNA sequence: TGTGCCAGCAGAGTAGGGGGCTTCGGGGAGCTGTTTTTT. It specifies CASRVGGFGELFF.

V usage is TRBV19 and J usage is TRBJ2-3, with 10 positions matching TRBD2. The CDR3 has 16 amino acids. Trimming took 4 bases from V and 3 from J; bases not matched to a gene: 7. Germline V lookup: CDR1 LNHDA, CDR2 SQIVND (reference sequence). The CDR3 DNA follows: TGTGCCAGTAGTAGTGGAGCGGGGGGGACGACAGATACGCAGTATTTT. It yields the protein CASSSGAGGTTDTQYF.

V is TRBV29-1 and J is TRBJ1-6; D is unresolved. The CDR3 has 13 amino acids. Germline-derived CDR1 and CDR2 are SQVTM and ANQGSEA. Trimming removed 4 bases at V and 8 bases at J, with 12 bases between. CDR3 nucleotide sequence: TGCAGCGTTGGTTCCGGGTGGGATTCACCCCTCCACTTT. Residues: CSVGSGWDSPLHF.

The rearrangement links TRBV19 to TRBJ1-5; D gene uncertain. Trimming removed 4 bases at V and 6 bases at J, with 13 bases between. This CDR3 contains 14 residues. Germline V lookup: CDR1 LNHDA, CDR2 SQIVND (reference sequence). The CDR3 coding sequence is TGTGCCAGTAGTACCGGGTTCTCGGTTCAGCCCCAGCATTTT. The encoded protein is CASSTGFSVQPQHF.

The chain recombines TRBV24-1 with TRBJ2-1; 13 bases align to TRBD2. Looked up from germline, CDR1 is KGHDR and CDR2 is SFDVKD. The CDR3 spans 16 residues. J gave up 4 bases and V 3 bases, and 2 bases lay outside the gene matches. The CDR3 DNA sequence: TGTGCCACCAGTGATGGGGGACTAGCGGGGTACAATGAGCAGTTCTTC. This encodes CATSDGGLAGYNEQFF.

The rearrangement joins TRBV2 to TRBJ2-3, with D possibly TRBD2 on 5 matching bases. This CDR3 is built from 12 residues. The germline V gene encodes CDR1 SNHLY and CDR2 FYNNEI. The V end was cut by 3 bases, the J end by 8 bases, with 9 bases between. The CDR3 here is CASSDGEGTQYF. The CDR3 DNA reads as TGTGCCAGCAGTGACGGGGAAGGTACGCAGTATTTT.

The chain combines TRBV7-2 with TRBJ1-6; TRBD1 aligns across 8 bases. V dropped 5 bases and J dropped 8; count of bases not matched to a gene: 11. This CDR3 comprises 16 residues. Germline-derived CDR1 and CDR2 are SGHTA and FQGNSA. CDR3 DNA sequence: TGTGCCAGCAGCCCATTTGTGAGACAGGGGCATTCACCCCTCCACTTT. This translates into CASSPFVRQGHSPLHF.